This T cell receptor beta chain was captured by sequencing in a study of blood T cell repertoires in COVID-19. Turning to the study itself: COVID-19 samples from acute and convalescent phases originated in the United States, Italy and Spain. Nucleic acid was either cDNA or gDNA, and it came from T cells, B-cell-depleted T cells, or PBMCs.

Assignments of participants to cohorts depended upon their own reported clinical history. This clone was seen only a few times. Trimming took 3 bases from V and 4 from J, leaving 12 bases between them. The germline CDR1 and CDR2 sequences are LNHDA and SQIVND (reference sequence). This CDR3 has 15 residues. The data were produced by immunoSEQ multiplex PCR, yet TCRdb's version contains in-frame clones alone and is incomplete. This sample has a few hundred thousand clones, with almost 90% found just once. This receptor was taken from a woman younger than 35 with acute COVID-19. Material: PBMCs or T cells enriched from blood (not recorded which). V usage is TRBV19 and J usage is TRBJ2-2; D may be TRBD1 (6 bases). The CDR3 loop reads CASSITGTRTGELFF. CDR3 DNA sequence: TGTGCCAGTAGTATCACAGGGACCCGCACCGGGGAGCTGTTTTTT.